The sample holds many counts of the clone carrying this TCR beta chain. Antigen: not known. These data belong to a study of T cell repertoires in cytomegalovirus infection. In the study overall: Public TCR beta signatures provided an indication of both CMV infection and a matching HLA type.

This CDR3 has 16 residues. The trim removed 1 base at V and 5 bases at J, leaving 6 bases unmatched. From germline, CDR1 is DFQATT and CDR2 SNEGSKA (reference sequence). Via MiXCR, TCRdb re-called the reads, giving one row per CDR3 protein. The table lists around 450,000 distinct CDR3 sequences, around 11% of them singletons, with approximately 10% in the top ten. Study conclusions and caveats: Cumulated frequencies of public TCR beta families served to identify carriers of CMV plus the relevant HLA.

The TCR sequence derives from a human donor in good health (CMV status not recorded). Some clones in this sample may be carry-over from other donors' samples. The rearrangement links TRBV20-1 to TRBJ1-6, with 9 bases fitting TRBD1. The material sequenced was PBMCs. The CDR3 sequence: CSARVTGGRDNSPLHF. As DNA, the CDR3 is TGCAGTGCTAGAGTTACAGGGGGCCGGGATAATTCACCCCTCCACTTT.